These 18 T cell receptor beta chains came from one sample sequenced in a study of blood T cell repertoires in COVID-19. Only in-frame clones appear in the TCRdb table, and some are missing; sequencing was by immunoSEQ multiplex PCR. This repertoire shows roughly 150,000 clones, roughly 85% found once; its top ten account for more than 3.5%. Sequenced: PBMCs or T cells enriched from blood (not recorded which). The source of these receptors is a man aged 50 to 59 who had recovered from COVID-19.

The J gene is TRBJ2-5, the V gene TRBV7-9, with 7 positions matching TRBD2. The CDR3 has 15 residues. Looked up from germline, CDR1 is SEHNR and CDR2 is FQNEAQ (reference sequence). Trimming removed 1 base from V and 9 bases from J; junction bases left unmatched: 11. CDR3: CASSLDGLAVRAQYF. Written as DNA, the CDR3 is TGTGCCAGCAGCTTAGATGGGCTAGCGGTCAGGGCCCAGTACTTC.

This chain connects TRBV4-2 to TRBJ1-1; 8 bases match TRBD1. Per germline, CDR1 LGHNA and CDR2 YNFKEQ. This CDR3 comprises 16 residues. J lost 0 bases, V lost 5 bases, and 8 bases had no gene match. In DNA form, the CDR3 reads TGTGCCAGCAGCTCCGGGACAGGAGTCTTGAACACTGAAGCTTTCTTT. This encodes CASSSGTGVLNTEAFF.

This chain links TRBV5-6 with TRBJ2-2; 16 nucleotides line up with TRBD2. The CDR3 is 18 residues long. With 4 bases clipped from V and 4 bases from J, the junction kept 7 bases outside the gene matches. CDR1 and CDR2 from the germline V gene are SGHDT and YYEEEE. Here the CDR3 reads CASSLGLAGGPTTGELFF. The CDR3 bases are TGTGCCAGCAGCCTGGGACTAGCGGGAGGGCCTACCACCGGGGAGCTGTTTTTT.

The rearrangement links TRBV19 to TRBJ1-2, with 8 bases lining up with TRBD1. Unmatched junction bases numbered 10, after V lost 4 bases and J lost 3 bases. The CDR3 extends over 16 amino acids. CDR1 is LNHDA and CDR2 is SQIVND in the germline V gene (reference sequence). The CDR3, as DNA: TGTGCCAGTAGTACCCCCGACAGGGGATATGACTATGGCTACACCTTC. It yields the protein CASSTPDRGYDYGYTF.

The chain carries TRBV6-5 and TRBJ2-7; D possibly corresponds to TRBD1 (6 bases). V was cut by 2 bases and J by 7 bases, with 15 bases left in between. This CDR3 is built from 14 residues. In germline, CDR1 is MNHEY, CDR2 SVGAGI. The CDR3 DNA follows: TGTGCCAGCAGTTACGCCGGCAGGGGTAAAGAGCAGTACTTC. It codes for CASSYAGRGKEQYF.

The chain has TRBV19 and TRBJ2-3; TRBD2 matches at 9 bases. Germline CDR1 is LNHDA and CDR2 is SQIVND (reference sequence). The V and J ends lost 9 bases and 3 bases, in that order; junction bases with no gene match: 7. This CDR3 is built from 14 residues. In nucleotides, the CDR3 is TGTGCCAGCGCCTCCCTAGCGGGGACAGATACGCAGTATTTT. It yields the protein CASASLAGTDTQYF.

The V and J genes are TRBV6-2 or TRBV6-3 and TRBJ2-3, with TRBD1 identical over 11 bases. Germline lookup yields CDR1 MNHEY and CDR2 SVGEGT. Germline trimming cut 5 bases from V and 2 bases from J; bases unmatched to any gene: 6. The CDR3 is 16 amino acids. The CDR3 DNA follows: TGTGCCAGCAGTATCTGGACAGGGGGCTCCACAGATACGCAGTATTTT. It encodes CASSIWTGGSTDTQYF.

The genes are TRBV9 and TRBJ1-1; TRBD1 matches 8 bases. The CDR3 spans 15 residues. V dropped 2 bases and J dropped 3; count of bases not matched to a gene: 6. Germline V gene data show CDR1 as SGDLS and CDR2 as YYNGEE. The CDR3 loop is CASSVTSRGHTEAFF. Written as DNA, the CDR3 is TGTGCCAGCAGCGTGACCTCCAGGGGGCACACTGAAGCTTTCTTT.

This clone came up a few times. Distinct nucleotide sequences in the sample also encode this CDR3. The chain joins TRBV7-3 to TRBJ2-2; TRBD2 aligns across 14 bases. Germline-derived CDR1 and CDR2 are SGHTA and FQGTGA. The CDR3 is 19 residues long. The junction had 9 bases not matched to a gene; V was cut back by 5 bases and J by 1 base. The chain's CDR3 is CASSGEGTSGGRNTGELFF. The CDR3 DNA follows: TGTGCCAGCAGCGGAGAAGGGACTAGCGGGGGTCGGAACACCGGGGAGCTGTTTTTT.

This chain joins TRBV7-2 and TRBJ1-5; D is uncertain. The V and J ends lost 4 bases and 4 bases respectively, with 14 bases between them. CDR3 size: 15 residues. Germline V CDR1 and CDR2: SGHTA, FQGNSA. CDR3 protein: CASSSQSQTNQPQHF. The CDR3 DNA reads as TGTGCCAGCAGCTCCCAAAGCCAGACAAATCAGCCCCAGCATTTT. Drawing the rest from reference TRBV7-2 and TRBJ1-5, the complete variable domain is GAGVSQSPSNKVTEKGKDVELRCDPISGHTALYWYRQSLGQGLEFLIYFQGNSAPDKSGLPSDRFSAERTGGSVSTLTIQRTQQEDSAVYLCASSSQSQTNQPQHFGDGTRLSIL.

The rearrangement links TRBV24-1 to TRBJ1-3; tentative D call: TRBD1 (6 bases). CDR3 length equals 20 residues. V was trimmed by 10 bases and J by 0 bases, leaving 30 bases between them. The germline CDR1 and CDR2 sequences are KGHDR and SFDVKD. For the CDR3, the DNA is TGTGCCACTCCACGAACAGGGCTCATTAAAGGGCCCCACTCTGGAAACACCATATATTTT. It encodes CATPRTGLIKGPHSGNTIYF.

As for this clone: The same CDR3 also results from other DNA sequences found in this sample. This sequence joins TRBV7-2 and TRBJ1-1; D is uncertain. V was trimmed by 5 bases and J by 1 base, leaving 8 bases between them. Germline loops: CDR1 SGHTA, CDR2 FQGNSA. CDR3 length equals 13 residues. The CDR3 protein is CASSLVRNTEAFF. CDR3 nucleotide sequence: TGTGCCAGCAGCCTCGTCAGGAACACTGAAGCTTTCTTT.

The chain couples TRBV5-8 to TRBJ2-7, with D possibly being TRBD1 (6 bases). This CDR3 has 12 amino acids. CDR1 SGHTS and CDR2 YDEGEE come from the germline V gene. The germline V and J ends were trimmed by 2 bases and 8 bases, with 11 bases remaining between them. The CDR3 DNA sequence: TGTGCCAGCAGCTTCCGGCAGGGGAAGCAGTACGTC. This encodes CASSFRQGKQYV.

The chain recombines TRBV29-1 with TRBJ2-5, with D possibly matching TRBD1 (5 bases). Trimming took 3 bases from V and 4 from J, leaving 9 bases between them. Looked up from germline, CDR1 is SQVTM and CDR2 is ANQGSEA. The CDR3 contains 12 residues. This CDR3 reads CSVDRQGETQYF. The CDR3, as DNA: TGCAGCGTTGATAGGCAGGGAGAGACCCAGTACTTC.

The CDR3, as DNA: TGTGCCAGCAGCTTTCGATCCGGGACAGATCCTTTGATGAACACTGAAGCTTTCTTT. Translated, it gives CASSFRSGTDPLMNTEAFF. The chain employs TRBV7-6 and TRBJ1-1; TRBD1 matches 7 bases. CDR1 is SGHVS, CDR2 FNYEAQ, per germline. The CDR3 runs 19 residues. With V trimmed by 3 bases and J by 0 bases, 16 bases remained unmatched.

This chain connects TRBV19 to TRBJ1-1; TRBD1 matches 10 bases. The CDR3 runs 15 residues. Germline values: CDR1 LNHDA, CDR2 SQIVND (reference sequence). J was trimmed by 6 bases and V by 5 bases; bases with no gene match: 9. The CDR3 DNA sequence: TGTGCCAGTAGTTTTCGACAGGGGGCTCAGGCTGAAGCTTTCTTT. It translates to CASSFRQGAQAEAFF.

The V gene is TRBV18, the J gene TRBJ2-1; D is possibly TRBD1 (6 bases). The CDR3 covers 15 residues. CDR1 is KGHSH and CDR2 is LQKENI in the germline V gene. The V and J ends lost 0 bases and 0 bases respectively, with 6 bases between them. The CDR3 sequence is CASSPPGGSYNEQFF. The CDR3 nucleotides are TGTGCCAGCTCACCACCAGGGGGCTCCTACAATGAGCAGTTCTTC.

The chain carries TRBV14 and TRBJ2-5; D ambiguous. CDR3 length equals 12 residues. Trimming removed 3 bases at V and 4 bases at J, with 6 bases between. The germline V gene encodes CDR1 SGHDN and CDR2 FVKESK. CDR3 sequence reads: CASSQRPETQYF. The CDR3 nucleotides read TGTGCCAGCAGCCAGCGCCCAGAGACCCAGTACTTC.